The entry below describes one T cell receptor beta chain. Its antigen is not identified. The sample is drawn from a study of persistence of HIV-infected CD4 T cells. This nonspecific control used anti-CD3/anti-CD28 bead stimulation of CD4+ T cells. Sorting selected CD4+ T cells upregulating both CD40 ligand and CD69. The immunoSEQ assay was version 4, run in survey mode. Method: immunoSEQ multiplex PCR; TCRdb's copy keeps in-frame clones and lacks some. The sample contains about 37,000 clones, approximately 90% of which appear only once. The ends were cut back, 4 bases at V and 0 bases at J, with 10 bases in the middle. Germline loops: CDR1 LGHDT, CDR2 YNNKEL (reference sequence). The CDR3 has 16 amino acids.

The sequence was obtained from an adult man with HIV who was CMV-seropositive. Here the sequenced sample was CD4+ T cells sorted from PBMCs after 18-hour stimulation, taken from a patient who received antiretroviral therapy. The rearrangement links TRBV3-1 (or the pseudogene TRBV3-2) to TRBJ2-6; tentatively, D is TRBD2 (7 bases). The CDR3 DNA reads as TGTGCCAGCAGCCCAGGGGAGGGCTCTGGGGCCAACGTCCTGACTTTC. It is translated as CASSPGEGSGANVLTF.